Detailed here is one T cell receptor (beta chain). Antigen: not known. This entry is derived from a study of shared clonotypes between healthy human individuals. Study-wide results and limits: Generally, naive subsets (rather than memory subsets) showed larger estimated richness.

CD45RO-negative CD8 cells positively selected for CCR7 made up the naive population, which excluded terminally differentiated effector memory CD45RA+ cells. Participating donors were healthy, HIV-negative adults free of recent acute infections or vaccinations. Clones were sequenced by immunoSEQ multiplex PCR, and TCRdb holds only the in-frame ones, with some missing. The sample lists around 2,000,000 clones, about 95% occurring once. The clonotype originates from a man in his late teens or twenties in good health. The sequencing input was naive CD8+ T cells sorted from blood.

The CDR3 reads CAISESRSETEAFF. CDR3 DNA sequence: TGTGCCATCAGTGAGTCTCGGAGCGAGACTGAAGCTTTCTTT. The chain employs TRBV10-3 and TRBJ1-1; D unresolved. The ends were cut back, 0 bases at V and 5 bases at J, with 10 bases in the middle. The CDR3 sequence is 14 residues long. Germline CDR1 ENHRY, CDR2 SYGVKD.